This TCR beta chain was identified in a study of cytomegalovirus exposure and HLA in healthy donors. Findings and limits, study-wide: High specificity and sensitivity for cytomegalovirus status were reported for the classifier.

Use of 60 Vbeta and 13 Jbeta primers characterized the PCR. TCRdb's copy holds only in-frame clones and misses some; the assay was immunoSEQ multiplex PCR. The table lists 200,000 or so clones, more than 75% of them singletons. The CDR3 has 10 residues. In the case of this clone: Antigen specificity is unknown.

Material: PBMCs. This chain connects TRBV21-1 to TRBJ1-1. TRBV21-1 counts as a pseudogene. This TCR was sampled from a woman aged 40-49 years in good health and CMV-seronegative. For the CDR3, the DNA is TGTGCCAGCAGCGGACTCCAAGCTTTCTTT. Residues: CASSGLQAFF.